These T cell receptor beta chains were read from a single sample in a study of blood T cell repertoires in COVID-19. Sequenced by immunoSEQ multiplex PCR; TCRdb stores in-frame clones only, minus some. The data hold roughly 100,000 clones, with 84% observed a single time. Sequences were obtained from peripheral blood. The receptor set was obtained from a human donor in a cohort sampled during active or convalescent COVID-19. Each CDR3 is given with its conserved first and last residue. Each record gives: D gene, V gene, J gene, clone size, CDR3 DNA, CDR3 protein. The D gene is left open where the match is weak. A clone size is listed for some rows: how often the clone was seen (once, few, many), or a class if it is expanded.

d_call: .; v_call: TRBV4-2; j_call: TRBJ1-2; clone_size: few; cdr3_nt: TGTGCCAGCAGCCCCACAGCGGGGGTGGGGTATGGCTACACCTTC; cdr3_aa: CASSPTAGVGYGYTF
d_call: .; v_call: TRBV6-2/TRBV6-3; j_call: TRBJ2-7; clone_size: .; cdr3_nt: TGTGCCAGCAGTCAGCCCCTTGGGGGACAACGGCCCTACGAGCAGTACTTC; cdr3_aa: CASSQPLGGQRPYEQYF
d_call: .; v_call: TRBV3-1/TRBV3-2; j_call: TRBJ2-2; clone_size: .; cdr3_nt: TGTGCCAGCAGCCGTGGGACAATCAACACCGGGGAGCTGTTTTTT; cdr3_aa: CASSRGTINTGELFF
d_call: .; v_call: TRBV27; j_call: TRBJ2-3; clone_size: .; cdr3_nt: TGTGCCCGCCAAACCGGGACTCACTCCACAGATACGCAGTATTTT; cdr3_aa: CARQTGTHSTDTQYF
d_call: .; v_call: TRBV6-5; j_call: TRBJ1-5; clone_size: .; cdr3_nt: TGTGCCAGCAAGGCAGGGTCCGCCAATCAGCCCCAGCATTTT; cdr3_aa: CASKAGSANQPQHF
d_call: TRBD1; v_call: TRBV19; j_call: TRBJ2-1; clone_size: few; cdr3_nt: TGTGCCAGCCGACAGGGTGGCACCTACAATGAGCAGTTCTTC; cdr3_aa: CASRQGGTYNEQFF
d_call: TRBD1; v_call: TRBV19; j_call: TRBJ1-5; clone_size: .; cdr3_nt: TGTGCCAGTAGAACTCCCGGGACAGATGTAGACAATCAGCCCCAGCATTTT; cdr3_aa: CASRTPGTDVDNQPQHF
d_call: .; v_call: TRBV29-1; j_call: TRBJ1-5; clone_size: once; cdr3_nt: TGCAGCGTATCCGACAGGAAGGGCGGCAATCAGCCCCAGCATTTT; cdr3_aa: CSVSDRKGGNQPQHF
d_call: .; v_call: TRBV7-3; j_call: TRBJ2-3; clone_size: once; cdr3_nt: TGTGCCAGCAGCTTAAATCAGGGCAGCACAGATACGCAGTATTTT; cdr3_aa: CASSLNQGSTDTQYF
d_call: TRBD1; v_call: TRBV5-1; j_call: TRBJ1-1; clone_size: .; cdr3_nt: TGCGCCAGCAGCTTTGGTCCCCTTGGACAGGGGGGCACTGAAGCTTTCTTT; cdr3_aa: CASSFGPLGQGGTEAFF
d_call: .; v_call: TRBV5-4; j_call: TRBJ1-5; clone_size: .; cdr3_nt: TGTGCCAGCAGCCGTGTCAATCAGCCCCAGCATTTT; cdr3_aa: CASSRVNQPQHF